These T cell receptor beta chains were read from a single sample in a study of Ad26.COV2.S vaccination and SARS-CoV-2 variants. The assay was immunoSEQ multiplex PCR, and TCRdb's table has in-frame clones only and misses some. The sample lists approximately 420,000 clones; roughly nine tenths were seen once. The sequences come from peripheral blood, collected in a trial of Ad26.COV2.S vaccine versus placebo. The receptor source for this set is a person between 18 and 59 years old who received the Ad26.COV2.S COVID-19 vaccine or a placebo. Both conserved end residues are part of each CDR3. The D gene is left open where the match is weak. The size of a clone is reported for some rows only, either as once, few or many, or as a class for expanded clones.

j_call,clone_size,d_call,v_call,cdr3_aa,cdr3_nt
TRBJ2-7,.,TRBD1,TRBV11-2,CASSSTGSMSYEQYF,TGTGCCAGCAGCTCGACAGGGTCTATGTCCTACGAGCAGTACTTC
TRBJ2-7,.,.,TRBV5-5,CASSLNPHYEQYF,TGTGCCAGCAGCTTGAATCCCCACTACGAGCAGTACTTC
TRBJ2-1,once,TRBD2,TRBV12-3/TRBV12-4,CASSWGGRGQFF,TGTGCCAGCAGTTGGGGAGGGCGCGGGCAGTTCTTC
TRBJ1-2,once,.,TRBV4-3,CASSQEGAGGYTF,TGCGCCAGCAGCCAAGAGGGGGCGGGTGGCTACACCTTC
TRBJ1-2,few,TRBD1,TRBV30,CAWSADRGGYTF,TGTGCCTGGAGTGCCGACAGGGGCGGCTACACCTTC
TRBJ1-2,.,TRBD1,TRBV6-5,CASSYQGGGYGYTF,TGTGCCAGCAGTTACCAAGGGGGCGGCTATGGCTACACCTTC
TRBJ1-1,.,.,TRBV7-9,CASSLGVTEAFF,TGTGCCAGCAGCTTAGGGGTAACTGAAGCTTTCTTT
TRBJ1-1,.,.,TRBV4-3,CASSVGAEAFF,TGCGCCAGCAGTGTGGGGGCTGAAGCTTTCTTT
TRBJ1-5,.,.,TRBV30,CACDLGHNQPQHF,TGTGCCTGTGATCTGGGCCACAATCAGCCCCAGCATTTT
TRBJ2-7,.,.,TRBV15,CATSRGGGRYEQYF,TGTGCCACCAGCAGAGGTGGCGGTCGCTACGAGCAGTACTTC
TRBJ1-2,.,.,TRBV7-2,CASSLIGAFLSYGYTF,TGTGCCAGCAGCTTAATTGGGGCGTTCCTGTCCTATGGCTACACCTTC
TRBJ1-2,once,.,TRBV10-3,CAISEQGANYGYTF,TGTGCCATCAGTGAACAGGGTGCTAACTATGGCTACACCTTC
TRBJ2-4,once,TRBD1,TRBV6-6,CASSWSQGDIQYF,TGTGCCAGCAGTTGGTCACAGGGGGACATTCAGTACTTC
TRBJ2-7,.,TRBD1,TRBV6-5,CASSYYGQGYEQYF,TGTGCCAGCAGTTATTACGGACAGGGCTACGAGCAGTACTTC
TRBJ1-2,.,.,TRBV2,CASSDIDRLYGYTF,TGTGCCAGCAGTGATATCGACAGACTCTATGGCTACACCTTC
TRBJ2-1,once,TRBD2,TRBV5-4,CASSFSGGSSYNEQFF,TGTGCCAGCAGCTTTAGCGGGGGGAGCTCCTACAATGAGCAGTTCTTC
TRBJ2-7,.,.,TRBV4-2,CASSPSDGPGRYEQYF,TGTGCCAGCAGCCCCTCGGACGGGCCGGGGAGGTACGAGCAGTACTTC
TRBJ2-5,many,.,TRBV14,CASSQGSGLVETQYF,TGTGCCAGCAGCCAAGGCTCCGGACTGGTAGAGACCCAGTACTTC
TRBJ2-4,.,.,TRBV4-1,CASSQGRGTLAKNIQYF,TGCGCCAGCAGCCAAGGAAGAGGGACACTAGCCAAAAACATTCAGTACTTC
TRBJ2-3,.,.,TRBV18,CASSPNHTDTQYF,TGTGCCAGCTCACCGAACCACACAGATACGCAGTATTTT
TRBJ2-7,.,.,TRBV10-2,CASTEDNYEQYF,TGCGCCAGCACCGAGGACAACTACGAGCAGTACTTC
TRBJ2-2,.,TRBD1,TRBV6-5,CASSHGDRVYGELFF,TGTGCCAGCAGTCACGGGGACAGGGTGTATGGGGAGCTGTTTTTT
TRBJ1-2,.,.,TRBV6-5,CASSPVGGSAYGYTF,TGTGCCAGCAGCCCCGTGGGGGGGTCGGCCTATGGCTACACCTTC
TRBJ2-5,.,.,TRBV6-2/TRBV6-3,CASSQGQETQYF,TGTGCCAGCAGCCAGGGACAAGAGACCCAGTACTTC
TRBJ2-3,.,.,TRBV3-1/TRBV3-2,CASSQGTGTDTQYF,TGTGCCAGCAGCCAGGGGACCGGCACAGATACGCAGTATTTT
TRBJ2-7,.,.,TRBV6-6,CASSPISVREQYF,TGTGCCAGCAGTCCAATTTCAGTACGCGAGCAGTACTTC
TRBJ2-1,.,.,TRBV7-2,CASSPERLGTGEFF,TGTGCCAGCAGCCCGGAGCGCCTCGGGACCGGGGAGTTCTTC
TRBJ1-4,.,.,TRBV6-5,CASSREATNEKLFF,TGTGCCAGCAGCAGGGAAGCAACTAATGAAAAACTGTTTTTT
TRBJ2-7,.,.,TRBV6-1,CASSETQESSYEQYF,TGTGCCAGCAGTGAAACCCAGGAAAGCTCCTACGAGCAGTACTTC
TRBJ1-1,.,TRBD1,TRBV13,CASNHRTGPEAFF,TGTGCCAGCAACCACCGGACAGGCCCTGAAGCTTTCTTT
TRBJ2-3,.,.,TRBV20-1,CSADVADTQYF,TGCAGTGCGGACGTGGCAGATACGCAGTATTTT
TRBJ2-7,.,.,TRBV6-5,CASSFERHEQYF,TGTGCCAGCAGTTTCGAACGTCACGAGCAGTACTTC
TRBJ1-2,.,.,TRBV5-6,CASSLGQANYGYTF,TGTGCCAGCAGCTTGGGGCAGGCTAACTATGGCTACACCTTC
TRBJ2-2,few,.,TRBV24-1,CATHSGRDTGELFF,TGTGCCACCCACTCCGGCAGGGACACCGGGGAGCTGTTTTTT
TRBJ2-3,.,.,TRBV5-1,CASSLVGDPTDTQYF,TGCGCCAGCAGCTTGGTAGGGGACCCCACAGATACGCAGTATTTT
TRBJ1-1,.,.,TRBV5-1,CASSSNLPGTEAFF,TGCGCCAGCAGCTCAAACCTTCCCGGAACTGAAGCTTTCTTT
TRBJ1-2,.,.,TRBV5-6,CASSLADYGYTF,TGTGCCAGCAGCTTGGCAGACTATGGCTACACCTTC
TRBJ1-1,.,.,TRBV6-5,CASSFQSSYTEAFF,TGTGCCAGCAGTTTTCAGTCAAGTTACACTGAAGCTTTCTTT
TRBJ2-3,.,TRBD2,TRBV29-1,CSVEDGGAVTDTQYF,TGCAGCGTTGAAGACGGGGGGGCCGTTACAGATACGCAGTATTTT
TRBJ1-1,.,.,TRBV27,CASSLGGGSTEAFF,TGTGCCAGCAGTTTAGGCGGGGGTAGCACTGAAGCTTTCTTT
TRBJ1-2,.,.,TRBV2,CASSGRGSNYGYTF,TGTGCCAGCAGTGGTCGGGGTTCCAACTATGGCTACACCTTC
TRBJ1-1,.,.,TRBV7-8,CASSLYASTEAFF,TGTGCCAGCAGCTTGTACGCGAGCACTGAAGCTTTCTTT